Each of the 21 T cell receptor beta chains below was sequenced from the same sample in a study of control samples from healthy donors and cancer patients. The assay was immunoSEQ multiplex PCR, and TCRdb's table has in-frame clones only and misses some. The table includes approximately 74,000 clones, about 94% detected once. The sample was blood. These receptor sequences come from a woman aged 25-40 years in good health.

The rearrangement uses TRBV5-5 and TRBJ2-5; 7 bases are shared with TRBD1. V trimming: 4 bases; J trimming: 4 bases; junction bases outside the gene matches: 4. The germline gives CDR1 SGHKS, CDR2 YYEKEE (reference sequence). The CDR3 covers 13 residues. CDR3 nucleotides: TGTGCCAGCAGCCGGGACAGTAGAGAGACCCAGTACTTC. Translated, it gives CASSRDSRETQYF.

The V call is TRBV7-2, the J call TRBJ1-2; D call uncertain. The CDR3 is 11 residues long. The V and J ends lost 2 bases and 9 bases respectively, with 7 bases between them. Per germline, CDR1 SGHTA and CDR2 FQGNSA. Here the CDR3 DNA reads TGTGCCAGCAGCTTAATCCGGAGCTACACCTTC. Amino acids: CASSLIRSYTF.

The chain couples TRBV4-2 to TRBJ2-1; 8 bases agree with TRBD2. V trimming: 4 bases; J trimming: 0 bases; junction bases outside the gene matches: 11. This CDR3 has 18 amino acids. Germline-derived CDR1 and CDR2 are LGHNA and YNFKEQ. The CDR3 is CASSRGGIIGDSYNEQFF. DNA for the CDR3: TGTGCCAGCAGCCGCGGGGGGATTATCGGCGACTCCTACAATGAGCAGTTCTTC.

The genes are TRBV18 and TRBJ1-5; D possibly corresponds to TRBD1 (6 bases). Per the germline V gene, CDR1 is KGHSH and CDR2 is LQKENI. There are 14 residues in the CDR3. V lost 4 bases and J 7 bases, leaving 14 bases between the germline ends. CDR3 in DNA: TGTGCCAGCTCACTACAGGGACCCCAACAGCCCCAGCATTTT. Protein sequence: CASSLQGPQQPQHF. The full variable domain, rest sourced from reference TRBV18 and TRBJ1-5, is NAGVMQNPRHLVRRRGQEARLRCSPMKGHSHVYWYRQLPEEGLKFMVYLQKENIIDESGMPKERFSAEFPKEGPSILRIQQVVRGDSAAYFCASSLQGPQQPQHFGDGTRLSIL.

This clone was recorded a few times. The CDR3 nucleotides read TGTGCCAGCAGCAAGGCCCCATTGTTACAAGAGACCCAGTACTTC. This encodes CASSKAPLLQETQYF. The chain uses TRBV21-1 and TRBJ2-5; the table's D call, TRBD1, has no DNA check behind it. TRBV21-1 is tagged as a pseudogene. This CDR3 spans 15 amino acids.

The genes are TRBV28 and TRBJ1-5; TRBD1 might be the D (5 bases). Between the trimmed V and J ends, which lost 6 bases and 6 bases, there was a span of 18 bases. Germline CDR1 and CDR2: MDHEN and SYDVKM. The CDR3 length is 15 residues. CDR3 bases: TGTGCCAGCAGGAGGGGTGCGCTGGCCGGTCAGCCCCAGCATTTT. It encodes CASRRGALAGQPQHF.

This chain connects TRBV18 to TRBJ2-1, with 14 bases that match TRBD2. Germline-derived CDR1 and CDR2 are KGHSH and LQKENI. This CDR3 is 17 amino acids long. The ends lost 0 bases at V and 8 bases at J; junction bases unmatched: 6. The CDR3 bases are TGTGCCAGCTCACCACCCCGACTAGCGGGGGGGCCATATGAGCAGTTCTTC. Encoded protein: CASSPPRLAGGPYEQFF.

J is TRBJ1-3 and V is TRBV7-8; no reliable D call. The CDR3 is 13 residues long. The V end lost 5 bases, the J end lost 4 bases, and 9 bases lay between the germline ends. The germline CDR1 and CDR2 sequences are SGHVS and FQNEAQ. CDR3 sequence: CASSRGYGNTIYF. In DNA form, the CDR3 reads TGTGCCAGCAGCCGGGGATACGGAAACACCATATATTTT.

The rearrangement joins TRBV20-1 to TRBJ1-2; 9 nucleotides line up with TRBD1. This CDR3 is 14 amino acids long. Germline V CDR1 and CDR2: DFQATT, SNEGSKA (reference sequence). Trimming removed 3 bases from V and 7 bases from J; junction bases left unmatched: 9. Here the CDR3 DNA reads TGCAGTGCTAGTATTACAGGGGGCGCATCTGGCTACACCTTC. Amino acids: CSASITGGASGYTF.

The CDR3 region is CASSLTRFSEQYF. The CDR3 coding sequence is TGCGCCAGCAGCTTAACTAGATTCTCCGAGCAGTACTTC. The chain is built from TRBV5-1 and TRBJ2-7; D is perhaps TRBD2 (5 bases). This CDR3 region has 13 residues. CDR1 is SGHRS, CDR2 YFSETQ, per germline. Trimming removed 2 bases at V and 6 bases at J, with 12 bases between.

The chain employs TRBV20-1 and TRBJ2-3; D could derive from TRBD1 or TRBD2 (6 bases each). There are 14 residues in the CDR3. Deletions cut 3 bases from V and 2 bases from J, with 12 bases between. Germline V gene sequence: CDR1 DFQATT, CDR2 SNEGSKA (reference sequence). The CDR3 loop reads CSASWGANTDTQYF. The CDR3 nucleotides read TGCAGTGCTAGTTGGGGGGCCAACACAGATACGCAGTATTTT.

The chain joins TRBV10-2 to TRBJ2-6; the D gene is possibly TRBD2 (5 bases). Germline CDR1 reads WSHSY; CDR2 reads SAAADI. V lost 8 bases to trimming and J lost 0 bases, with 11 bases between them. CDR3 size: 15 residues. CDR3 sequence: CASRMDSSGANVLTF. The CDR3 DNA follows: TGCGCCAGCCGGATGGACTCCTCTGGGGCCAACGTCCTGACTTTC.

This chain uses TRBV10-3 with TRBJ1-1; D not certain. Germline V gene sequence: CDR1 ENHRY, CDR2 SYGVKD. The length of the CDR3 is 11 residues. V was trimmed by 0 bases and J by 7 bases, leaving 3 bases between them. CDR3 residues: CAISESDEAFF. CDR3 DNA sequence: TGTGCCATCAGTGAGTCGGATGAAGCTTTCTTT.

This chain connects TRBV20-1 to TRBJ1-1; D unclear. The germline V gene has CDR1 DFQATT and CDR2 SNEGSKA (reference sequence). The CDR3 extends over 12 amino acids. V shed 3 bases and J shed 1 base, with 6 bases lying between them. The CDR3 spells CSASTGNTEAFF. The CDR3, as DNA: TGCAGTGCTAGTACGGGGAACACTGAAGCTTTCTTT.

This chain links TRBV9 with TRBJ2-3, with 16 bases lining up with TRBD2. The CDR3 contains 16 residues. Trimming at V came to 6 bases and at J to 6 bases, leaving 7 bases not matched to a gene. Germline CDR1 reads SGDLS; CDR2 reads YYNGEE. DNA of the CDR3: TGTGCCAGCAAACCGGGGACTAGCGGGGGGGCTGATACGCAGTATTTT. Amino acid sequence: CASKPGTSGGADTQYF. The whole variable domain, remainder taken from reference TRBV9 and TRBJ2-3, is DSGVTQTPKHLITATGQRVTLRCSPRSGDLSVYWYQQSLDQGLQFLIQYYNGEERAKGNILERFSAQQFPDLHSELNLSSLELGDSALYFCASKPGTSGGADTQYFGPGTRLTVL.

V gene TRBV30 combines with J gene TRBJ1-1; unclear D gene. This CDR3 region has 13 residues. V lost 2 bases, J lost 0 bases, and 7 bases lay in between. Per the germline V gene, CDR1 is GTSNPN and CDR2 is SVGIG (reference sequence). DNA for the CDR3: TGTGCCTGGAGTCTCCATTTGAACACTGAAGCTTTCTTT. Its protein product is CAWSLHLNTEAFF.

This sequence joins TRBV19 and TRBJ2-5, with D hard to call. With 4 bases removed from V and 7 bases from J, the gap between germline ends came to 10 bases. CDR3 length: 12 residues. The germline V gene has CDR1 LNHDA and CDR2 SQIVND (reference sequence). The CDR3 DNA reads as TGTGCCAGTAGTACGAACGTGGGGACCCAGTACTTC. Translation gives CASSTNVGTQYF.

This chain connects TRBV6-1 to TRBJ2-7, with TRBD1 identical over 9 bases. V lost 3 bases to trimming and J lost 1 base; unmatched junction nucleotides: 1. CDR1 is MNHNS and CDR2 is SASEGT in the germline V gene. The CDR3 totals 14 residues. DNA for the CDR3: TGTGCCAGCAGTGAGACAGGGGGGTCCTACGAGCAGTACGTC. It codes for CASSETGGSYEQYV.

The CDR3 coding sequence is TGCAGCGGATACAGGGGGAATCTGAACACTGAAGCTTTCTTT. Translation: CSGYRGNLNTEAFF. This chain uses TRBV29-1 with TRBJ1-1, with 8 bases that match TRBD1. The CDR3 is 14 residues long. Germline V gene lookup returns CDR1 SQVTM and CDR2 ANQGSEA. Trimming removed 7 bases from V and 0 bases from J; junction bases left unmatched: 7.

The genes are TRBV6-5 and TRBJ2-7; unclear D gene. Germline values: CDR1 MNHEY, CDR2 SVGAGI. The CDR3 loop spans 12 amino acids. V was trimmed by 6 bases and J by 6 bases, leaving 12 bases between them. The CDR3 sequence is CASSPRTSEQYF. Written as DNA, the CDR3 is TGTGCCAGCAGCCCCAGGACCTCCGAGCAGTACTTC.

The chain links TRBV6-2 or TRBV6-3 to TRBJ1-1; no clear D. Trimming left V 4 bases short and J 8 bases short, with 14 bases between. CDR1 is MNHEY, CDR2 SVGEGT, per germline. This CDR3 is built from 13 residues. This chain's CDR3 is CASSFPPNGEAFF. CDR3 nucleotide sequence: TGTGCCAGCAGTTTCCCACCAAACGGAGAAGCTTTCTTT.